This TCR beta chain was sequenced during a study of blood T cell repertoires in COVID-19. Looking at the study overall: Sources were T cells, B-cell-depleted T cells, or PBMCs; the material itself was cDNA or gDNA.

Assay: immunoSEQ multiplex PCR; the TCRdb copy retains only in-frame clones and omits some. The sample shows 300,000 to 500,000 clones, approximately 88% of them seen only once. V was clipped by 0 bases and J by 2 bases; unmatched bases: 8. Germline CDR1 reads SGHRS; CDR2 reads YFSETQ. CDR3 size: 16 residues. Sequencing was performed on PBMCs or T cells enriched from blood (not recorded which). The gene calls are TRBV5-1 and TRBJ2-7; 7 bases fit TRBD1. The TCR originated in a woman aged 30 to 39 with acute COVID-19. CDR3: CASSLVSTGPPYEQYF. The CDR3 region has the DNA TGCGCCAGCAGCTTGGTTTCGACAGGGCCTCCCTACGAGCAGTACTTC.